This entry lists 6 T cell receptor beta chains sequenced from one sample in a study of cytomegalovirus exposure and HLA in healthy donors. The PCR ran on 60 Vbeta and 13 Jbeta primers. Sequenced by immunoSEQ multiplex PCR; TCRdb stores in-frame clones only, minus some. The profile shows some 110,000 clones, more than 60% of them singletons. Sequencing input: PBMCs. Receptors originate from a man between 18 and 29 years old in good health and CMV-seronegative.

V usage is TRBV27 and J usage is TRBJ2-3; 8 bases are a match to TRBD1. V was clipped by 2 bases and J by 6 bases; unmatched bases: 4. This CDR3 has 14 residues. In germline, CDR1 is MNHEY, CDR2 SMNVEV (reference sequence). The DNA for the CDR3 is TGTGCCAGCAGTTTACTGACAGGGGTGGATACGCAGTATTTT. Translation: CASSLLTGVDTQYF.

This clone was detected only once. V usage is TRBV7-9 and J usage is TRBJ2-2, with TRBD1 matching over 8 bases. This CDR3 comprises 17 residues. The ends lost 1 base at V and 3 bases at J; junction bases unmatched: 7. The V gene's germline CDR1 is SEHNR and CDR2 FQNEAQ (reference sequence). In DNA form, the CDR3 reads TGTGCCAGCAGCTTAGGAAGCAGGGGGCTAGACACCGGGGAGCTGTTTTTT. It encodes CASSLGSRGLDTGELFF.

The CDR3 nucleotides read TGTGCCAGCAACAAATGGCCTAGCACGTACCAAGAGACCCAGTACTTC. It specifies CASNKWPSTYQETQYF. The chain links TRBV7-9 to TRBJ2-5, with D perhaps TRBD2 (5 bases). CDR3 length: 16 residues. The germline V gene encodes CDR1 SEHNR and CDR2 FQNEAQ (reference sequence). V shed 7 bases and J shed 0 bases, with 18 bases lying between them.

In its sample, this clone was seen a few times. The genes are TRBV7-6 and TRBJ2-7; the match to TRBD1 covers 7 bases. The germline V gene has CDR1 SGHVS and CDR2 FNYEAQ. J was trimmed by 1 base and V by 1 base; bases with no gene match: 4. CDR3 size: 15 residues. This CDR3 reads CASSLGQGVSYEQYF. The CDR3 bases are TGTGCCAGCAGCTTAGGGCAGGGGGTATCCTACGAGCAGTACTTC.

The chain is built from TRBV30 and TRBJ1-1; 10 bases are a match to TRBD1. Germline trimming cut 0 bases from V and 1 base from J; bases unmatched to any gene: 5. Germline-derived CDR1 and CDR2 are GTSNPN and SVGIG (reference sequence). The CDR3 loop spans 16 amino acids. The CDR3 loop is CAWSVRGQGRNTEAFF. CDR3 bases: TGTGCCTGGAGTGTACGGGGACAGGGGCGGAACACTGAAGCTTTCTTT.

The chain carries TRBV19 and TRBJ2-2; tentative D call: TRBD1 (6 bases). This CDR3 has 14 amino acids. Trimming cost V 6 bases and J 2 bases, with 10 bases left between them. Germline CDR1 is LNHDA and CDR2 is SQIVND (reference sequence). CDR3 residues: CASRPGHNTGELFF. The DNA of the CDR3 is TGTGCCAGTAGGCCGGGACACAACACCGGGGAGCTGTTTTTT.